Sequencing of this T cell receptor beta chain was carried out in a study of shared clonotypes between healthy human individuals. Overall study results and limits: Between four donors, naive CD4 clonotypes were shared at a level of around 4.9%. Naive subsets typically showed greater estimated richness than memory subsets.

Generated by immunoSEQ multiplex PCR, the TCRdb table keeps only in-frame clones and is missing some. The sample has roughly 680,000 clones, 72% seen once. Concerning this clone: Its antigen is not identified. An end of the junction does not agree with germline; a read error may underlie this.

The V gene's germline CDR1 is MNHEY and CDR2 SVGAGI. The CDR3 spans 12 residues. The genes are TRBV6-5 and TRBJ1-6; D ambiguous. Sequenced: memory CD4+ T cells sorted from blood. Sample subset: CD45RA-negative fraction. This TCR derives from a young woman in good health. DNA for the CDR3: TGTGCCATCAGTGTTGATAATTCACCCCTCCACTTT. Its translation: CAISVDNSPLHF.